These T cell receptor beta chains were read from a single sample in a study of blood T cell repertoires in COVID-19. Data came from immunoSEQ multiplex PCR; TCRdb stores just in-frame clones and leaves some out. The table shows a few hundred thousand clones, with 89% occurring only once. The sample was peripheral blood. The receptors come from a man aged 50-59 years with acute or convalescent COVID-19. The CDR3 runs from the conserved cysteine through the conserved F or W.

v_call cdr3_aa
TRBV11-2 CASSLGTGSGGYTF
TRBV3-1/TRBV3-2 CASSQEGRNEQYF
TRBV18 CASSPSRAHEQYF
TRBV5-4 CASSRGRDTEAFF
TRBV9 CASSDPQGGGNTIYF
TRBV14 CASSQWGLGGTEAFF
TRBV27 CASSSAHSTEAFF
TRBV5-1 CASSSQGGTGKPYEQYF
TRBV7-9 CASSFPLTQGAENTIYF
TRBV12-3/TRBV12-4 CASSARLGETQYF
TRBV5-1 CASSLKQDSPLHF
TRBV7-6 CASSPRMTNEQFF
TRBV21-1 CASSKFSCGYTF
TRBV27 CASSWSYQPQHF
TRBV7-9 CASSLEQAIRHYGYTF
TRBV28 CASSLRNSPLHF
TRBV9 CASSRDSSNYGYTF
TRBV3-1/TRBV3-2 CASSQVIHEQYF